Below, 27 T cell receptor beta chains from the same sample are listed, as sequenced in a study of T cells in localized non-small cell lung cancer (dated by TCRdb to the early 2020s). Library preparation used the immunoSEQ multiplex PCR assay. Held by TCRdb, this immuneACCESS table contains in-frame sequences only and omits some clones. Under half of the omission traces to an unresolved V gene where checked; the cause of the rest is unknown. This sample comprises approximately 37,000 clones, around 90% of them detected only once. Around 3.7% of the sample rests with the top ten. The source was peripheral blood, collected before any cancer treatment. All receptors come from a man aged 18 to 50 with stage I lung adenocarcinoma.

The rearrangement uses TRBV7-8 and TRBJ1-2; TRBD1 matches at 8 bases. V was pared by 1 base and J by 6 bases, with 7 bases of the junction left unmatched. The germline V gene encodes CDR1 SGHVS and CDR2 FQNEAQ. This CDR3 region has 15 residues. The CDR3 sequence: CASSLEKVTGDGYTF. CDR3 bases: TGTGCCAGCAGCTTAGAAAAAGTGACAGGGGATGGCTACACCTTC.

The chain links TRBV4-1 to TRBJ1-1; maybe TRBD1 (6 bases). The CDR3 consists of 15 residues. The germline CDR1 and CDR2 sequences are MGHRA and YSYEKL. The germline V and J ends were trimmed by 2 bases and 5 bases, with 15 bases remaining between them. The CDR3 sequence: CASSQFAGTRTEAFF. The CDR3 DNA reads as TGCGCCAGCAGCCAATTTGCCGGGACACGAACTGAAGCTTTCTTT.

This chain joins TRBV7-9 and TRBJ1-4; no firm D call. In germline, CDR1 is SEHNR, CDR2 FQNEAQ (reference sequence). The V and J ends lost 5 bases and 12 bases respectively, with 22 bases between them. CDR3 length equals 15 residues. CDR3 sequence (DNA): TGTGCCAGCAGCCGCGTTAGTGGTGATACTGAGGAACTGTTTTTT. Protein: CASSRVSGDTEELFF.

V gene TRBV4-3 combines with J gene TRBJ1-5, with unresolved D. CDR3 length: 15 residues. CDR1 is LGHNA and CDR2 is YSLEER in the germline V gene. V was cut by 3 bases and J by 3 bases, with 12 bases left in between. This CDR3 reads CASSHAAGNNQPQHF. CDR3 in DNA: TGCGCCAGCAGCCATGCCGCGGGTAACAATCAGCCCCAGCATTTT.

The chain couples TRBV18 to TRBJ2-5; D remains unclear. V was cut by 3 bases and J by 2 bases, with 1 base left in between. The CDR3 has 11 amino acids. Germline V gene data show CDR1 as KGHSH and CDR2 as LQKENI. Written as DNA, the CDR3 is TGTGCCAGCTCACCTCAAGAGACCCAGTACTTC. Amino acid sequence: CASSPQETQYF. Based on the CDR3 plus reference TRBV18 and TRBJ2-5, the full variable domain is NAGVMQNPRHLVRRRGQEARLRCSPMKGHSHVYWYRQLPEEGLKFMVYLQKENIIDESGMPKERFSAEFPKEGPSILRIQQVVRGDSAAYFCASSPQETQYFGPGTRLLVL.

The chain is built from TRBV5-5 and TRBJ1-1; D is uncertain. Germline-derived CDR1 and CDR2 are SGHKS and YYEKEE (reference sequence). The CDR3 loop spans 13 amino acids. With 4 bases removed from V and 4 bases from J, the gap between germline ends came to 11 bases. CDR3 bases: TGTGCCAGCAGCCTAAGGGCATCCACTGAAGCTTTCTTT. It yields the protein CASSLRASTEAFF.

CDR3 bases: TGTGCCAGCAGTGAACGGGACTTGCGGAACTATGGCTACACCTTC. Translating it yields CASSERDLRNYGYTF. The rearrangement uses TRBV6-1 and TRBJ1-2; D is perhaps TRBD1 (5 bases). The CDR3 is 15 amino acids. Germline V gives CDR1 MNHNS, CDR2 SASEGT. Trimming took 2 bases from V and 2 from J, leaving 12 bases between them.

This chain connects TRBV19 to TRBJ2-7; 9 positions match TRBD1. V shed 6 bases, J shed 2 bases, and the junction held 5 bases outside the gene matches. The length of the CDR3 is 14 residues. Germline assignment: CDR1 LNHDA and CDR2 SQIVND (reference sequence). In DNA form, the CDR3 reads TGTGCCAGTAGCTTGGACAGGGGAGCCTACGAGCAGTACTTC. Its translation is CASSLDRGAYEQYF.

The J gene is TRBJ1-1, the V gene TRBV5-4; D gene unclear. The V gene lost 2 bases and the J gene lost 8 bases, with 13 bases spanning the gap. This CDR3 comprises 13 residues. Germline V gene lookup returns CDR1 SGHNT and CDR2 YYREEE (reference sequence). This CDR3 is CASSLPTGREAFF. The CDR3 coding sequence is TGTGCCAGCAGCTTACCTACCGGGAGAGAAGCTTTCTTT.

This chain uses TRBV5-1 with TRBJ1-1, with a weak D call TRBD1 (6 bases). This CDR3 comprises 15 residues. Trimming removed 4 bases from V and 5 bases from J, with 18 bases in between. Germline values: CDR1 SGHRS, CDR2 YFSETQ. The CDR3 region is CASSRGVGGSTEAFF. The CDR3 coding sequence is TGCGCCAGCAGCAGGGGGGTCGGGGGCTCGACTGAAGCTTTCTTT.

J is TRBJ1-5 and V is TRBV6-5, with TRBD1 matching 9 bases. With 5 bases clipped from V and 6 bases from J, the junction kept 2 bases outside the gene matches. Germline V gene lookup returns CDR1 MNHEY and CDR2 SVGAGI. CDR3 length equals 13 residues. In nucleotides, the CDR3 is TGTGCCAGCAGTCCGGGACAGGGTCAGCCCCAGCATTTT. Translated: CASSPGQGQPQHF.

The chain couples TRBV7-9 to TRBJ1-4, with D uncertain. The V and J ends lost 11 bases and 8 bases respectively, with 18 bases between them. The CDR3 has 13 residues. Germline V gives CDR1 SEHNR, CDR2 FQNEAQ (reference sequence). Written as DNA, the CDR3 is TGTGCCTTTGGAGCCAGACGGACCGAAAAACTGTTTTTT. This gives the protein CAFGARRTEKLFF.

This chain links TRBV5-1 with TRBJ2-1; 10 bases match TRBD1. CDR3 size: 15 residues. Germline loops: CDR1 SGHRS, CDR2 YFSETQ. V shed 4 bases, J shed 7 bases, and the junction held 8 bases outside the gene matches. The CDR3 loop reads CASSRSGTGENEQFF. CDR3 in DNA: TGCGCCAGCAGCCGCTCCGGGACAGGGGAGAATGAGCAGTTCTTC.

This clone was counted between two and nine times. The chain carries TRBV9 and TRBJ1-5; the D gene is possibly TRBD1 (6 bases). This CDR3 comprises 14 residues. CDR1 and CDR2 from the germline V gene are SGDLS and YYNGEE. V was trimmed by 4 bases and J by 7 bases, leaving 15 bases between them. CDR3 DNA sequence: TGTGCCAGCAGCTCCTCAAGGGGGATGCAGCCCCAGCATTTT. Amino acids: CASSSSRGMQPQHF.

The chain joins TRBV5-7 to TRBJ1-6; 8 bases fit TRBD1. TRBV5-7 is marked as an open reading frame, function uncertain. V dropped 0 bases and J dropped 5; count of bases not matched to a gene: 4. This CDR3 contains 16 residues. DNA for the CDR3: TGTGCCAGCAGCTTGGGACAGGGGAACCATAATTCACCCCTCCACTTT. Translation gives CASSLGQGNHNSPLHF.

V gene TRBV5-4 combines with J gene TRBJ2-2, with D maybe TRBD1 (6 bases). The CDR3 is made up of 14 amino acids. With 1 base removed from V and 3 bases from J, the gap between germline ends came to 7 bases. Per germline, CDR1 SGHNT and CDR2 YYREEE (reference sequence). The CDR3 DNA sequence: TGTGCCAGCAGCTTGCACAGGGACACCGGGGAGCTGTTTTTT. Translating it yields CASSLHRDTGELFF.

The genes are TRBV29-1 and TRBJ1-2; 7 positions match TRBD1. J gave up 4 bases and V 7 bases, and 9 bases lay outside the gene matches. The CDR3 loop spans 13 amino acids. Germline V lookup: CDR1 SQVTM, CDR2 ANQGSEA. As DNA, the CDR3 is TGCAGCGCGCCGGAACAGGGGATCTATGGCTACACCTTC. This encodes CSAPEQGIYGYTF.

In its sample, this clone was seen once. The J gene is TRBJ1-4, the V gene TRBV27; 7 nucleotides agree with TRBD1. This CDR3 has 13 amino acids. Germline V gene data show CDR1 as MNHEY and CDR2 as SMNVEV (reference sequence). V shed 4 bases and J 6 bases; nucleotides not matched to a gene: 2. The CDR3 sequence: CASSWDSDEKLFF. The CDR3 DNA is TGTGCCAGCAGTTGGGACAGTGATGAAAAACTGTTTTTT. The variable domain in full, with the rest retrieved from reference TRBV27 and TRBJ1-4, is EAQVTQNPRYLITVTGKKLTVTCSQNMNHEYMSWYRQDPGLGLRQIYYSMNVEVTDKGDVPEGYKVSRKEKRNFPLILESPSPNQTSLYFCASSWDSDEKLFFGSGTQLSVL.

The chain employs TRBV6-5 and TRBJ2-7; 8 nucleotides match TRBD1. CDR1 and CDR2 from the germline V gene are MNHEY and SVGAGI. The trim removed 4 bases at V and 3 bases at J, leaving 5 bases unmatched. There are 14 residues in the CDR3. As DNA, the CDR3 is TGTGCCAGCAGTTCAATCGACAGGGGCTACGAGCAGTACTTC. This encodes CASSSIDRGYEQYF.

V usage is TRBV29-1 and J usage is TRBJ1-1, with 7 bases identical to TRBD1. Germline V gene lookup returns CDR1 SQVTM and CDR2 ANQGSEA. The ends lost 5 bases at V and 0 bases at J; junction bases unmatched: 6. The CDR3 contains 14 residues. The chain's CDR3 is CSVPKTGLNTEAFF. The CDR3 DNA sequence: TGCAGCGTTCCCAAGACAGGGCTGAACACTGAAGCTTTCTTT.

This clone was detected once. The gene calls are TRBV30 and TRBJ2-5, with 11 positions matching TRBD2. The junction had 9 bases not matched to a gene; V was cut back by 0 bases and J by 6 bases. This CDR3 comprises 16 residues. CDR1 is GTSNPN and CDR2 is SVGIG in the germline V gene (reference sequence). DNA of the CDR3: TGTGCCTGGAGTGTAATGGGGCTAGCGGGGGGTAAGACCCAGTACTTC. Its protein is CAWSVMGLAGGKTQYF.

The chain uses TRBV19 and TRBJ2-1; possibly TRBD2 for D (7 bases). V lost 1 base to trimming and J lost 2 bases, with 9 bases between them. Germline values: CDR1 LNHDA, CDR2 SQIVND (reference sequence). The CDR3 totals 15 residues. The CDR3 bases are TGTGCCAGTAGTATAGGGGAGGGGGCCTACAATGAGCAGTTCTTC. Protein: CASSIGEGAYNEQFF.

This chain uses TRBV7-3 with TRBJ2-2; 10 positions match TRBD1. J gave up 5 bases and V 2 bases, and 8 bases lay outside the gene matches. CDR1 and CDR2 (germline): SGHTA, FQGTGA. There are 17 residues in the CDR3. The CDR3 sequence is CASSLSLRQGATGELFF. In nucleotides, the CDR3 is TGTGCCAGCAGCTTATCCCTCCGACAGGGGGCAACCGGGGAGCTGTTTTTT. Full variable domain (rest looked up from reference TRBV7-3 and TRBJ2-2): GAGVSQTPSNKVTEKGKYVELRCDPISGHTALYWYRQSLGQGPEFLIYFQGTGAADDSGLPNDRFFAVRPEGSVSTLKIQRTERGDSAVYLCASSLSLRQGATGELFFGEGSRLTVL.

The sample holds one count of this clone. The chain has TRBV5-5 and TRBJ2-5; 7 bases are a match to TRBD1. The CDR3 covers 15 residues. Germline loops: CDR1 SGHKS, CDR2 YYEKEE (reference sequence). V shed 3 bases and J 4 bases; nucleotides not matched to a gene: 9. CDR3 DNA: TGTGCCAGCAGCTCGACACCGGGACAGAGAGAGACCCAGTACTTC. It translates to CASSSTPGQRETQYF.

This chain connects TRBV5-6 to TRBJ1-1; the D gene is possibly TRBD1 (5 bases). Germline V gene lookup returns CDR1 SGHDT and CDR2 YYEEEE. The length of the CDR3 is 14 residues. Trimming shortened V by 4 bases and J by 3 bases, and 13 bases separated the two germline ends. The CDR3 sequence: CASSRGELHTEAFF. CDR3 bases: TGTGCCAGCAGCCGGGGGGAACTGCACACTGAAGCTTTCTTT.

The V and J genes are TRBV29-1 and TRBJ1-4; no definite D call. The length of the CDR3 is 12 residues. Germline loops: CDR1 SQVTM, CDR2 ANQGSEA. The germline V and J ends were trimmed by 6 bases and 1 base, with 6 bases remaining between them. This CDR3 is CSVGGTNEKLFF. For the CDR3, the DNA is TGCAGCGTAGGAGGAACTAATGAAAAACTGTTTTTT.

The rearrangement uses TRBV28 and TRBJ2-1; TRBD2 agrees at 10 bases. Germline CDR1 is MDHEN and CDR2 is SYDVKM. V lost 5 bases, J lost 6 bases, and 4 bases stayed unmatched. This CDR3 region has 14 residues. The CDR3 DNA reads TGTGCCAGCAGTCCCAGCGGGGGGGTCAATGAGCAGTTCTTC. This sequence encodes CASSPSGGVNEQFF.